The TCR beta chain described here comes from a study of shared clonotypes between healthy human individuals (dated by TCRdb to about 2020). About the full investigation: Three men and a couple of women, aged 18 to 49 years, made up the cohort. Leukapheresis yielded between about 0.8 and 9.5 billion PBMCs per donor. For each donor, three plates each were used for CD4 naive and CD4 memory, two plates were used for CD8 naive, and one plate was used for CD8 memory. To increase sequencing depth and limit assay-specific biases, TCR repertoire library preparation and sequencing were carried out by different laboratories using diverse techniques. The study deeply sequenced blood TCR repertoires of about five healthy adults to estimate repertoire size and the extent of clonotype sharing between individuals.

CDR1 and CDR2 were assigned from the germline V gene as SQVTM and ANQGSEA. The CDR3 numbers 14 residues from cysteine through phenylalanine. Only CDR3 DNA is held: 42 bases, read in frame from base 1. Trimming accounts for 6 bases at V and 0 bases at J, while the number of junction bases matched to no gene is 6. Comments on this clone: The specificity of this receptor is unknown. Base qualities were left out, and no much larger clone turns up one base away.

The donors were healthy, HIV-negative adults with no recently reported acute infections or vaccinations. Only Caucasian adults living in Nashville, Tennessee, USA were represented among the donors. CD4+ T cells were enriched through magnetic negative selection, after which naive cells were positively selected on CD45RA and the remaining negative fraction served as the memory subset. Blood was collected by leukapheresis, and PBMCs were isolated by Ficoll-Histopaque density gradient centrifugation and then cryopreserved in liquid nitrogen vapor phase. Analytical flow cytometry was used to check the purity and quantity of each magnetically sorted T cell population. From each sorted fraction, genomic DNA was isolated and quantified by UV absorbance on a Nanodrop 2000c. Points the paper makes about the study in general: Incomplete sequencing was indicated by rarefaction of sorted-subset datasets, despite the large sequencing depth. Because the study included only a small number of donors, the genetic and exposure-history diversity represented was limited. Based on pairwise subsampling, the degree of clonotype sharing among donors was expected to be affected by sequencing depth. Across a few donors, approximately 4.6% of naive CD4, roughly 3.5% of naive CD8, roughly 2.3% of memory CD4, and under 0.45% of memory CD8 clonotypes were shared. Sampling was limited to blood, and TCR repertoires in tissue likely differ from TCR repertoires in blood. Naive subsets generally had larger estimated clonotype richness than memory subsets did. Higher generation probabilities were observed for clonotypes shared by all four sorted-subset donors than for non-shared clonotypes.

TCR CDR3 regions were amplified from genomic DNA by multiplex PCR using the deep immunoSEQ assay. Extracted genomic DNA from each cell subset was spread evenly across all wells of several immunoSEQ 96-well plates, with each plate serving as a replicate. For sorted subsets, each replicate PCR was loaded with approximately 200 ng genomic DNA, equivalent to some 31,000 T cell genomes. The purified libraries were quantified using a Qubit 3.0 fluorometer, sized with a Bioanalyzer 2100, and then quantified again using the KAPA Library Quantification kit. Every immunoSEQ 96-well plate was sequenced on a dedicated single-read 150-cycle Illumina NextSeq 550 flow cell. The source study handled its data this way. Because only junctional sequences without quality scores were contained in the immunoSEQ output, filtering matching that applied to full-length reads could not be performed. To assign V/J genes and CDR3, sequences were annotated against IMGT germline references using PyIR, a Python wrapper for IgBLAST v1.9. Reads were filtered out if the reads had weak V/J assignments (E-value above 1e-6), no CDR3, stop codons, out-of-frame junctions, or ambiguous translated residues. V3J clonotypes were defined as sequences sharing the same inferred V gene, J gene, and CDR3 amino acid sequence. To compute the percentage overlap between repertoires, the number of shared unique clonotypes was divided by the size of the smaller repertoire. Repertoire richness was assessed with RTK rarefaction, the Chao1 estimator, and Recon v2.1 estimates of unobserved clonotypes. Generation probabilities were computed with OLGA for all TCRbeta clonotypes obtained by the gDNA method from a handful of donors. Imported from immuneACCESS, the table was reduced by TCRdb to in-frame sequences with V and J called. These copies leave out some clones; in studies compared against another copy, an unresolved V gene accounts for under half, and the cause of the remainder is not known. From that table come the V and J calls and clone size; the DNA was used to work out D and trimming. This sample has 1 million to 1.3 million clones in its table, and more than 75% of those were observed once. The ten largest clones capture roughly 0.57% of the sample.

The sequenced sample was memory CD4+ T cells from PBMCs. The cell subset or site label, read with the paper, signifies: CD45RA-negative fraction. The origin of this receptor is a man between 18 and 29 years old in good health. Some clones in this sample may be carry-over from other donors' samples. Recombination joined TRBV29-1 with TRBJ2-5; 8 middle bases align to TRBD2. The DNA is as follows: TGCAGCGTCCGACGGGAGGGGTACCAAGAGACCCAGTACTTC. Protein translation: CSVRREGYQETQYF.